This entry describes one TCR beta chain. The target antigen is unknown. The sample originates from a study of blood T cells in healthy people across ages. Study results and caveats: Compared with aged donors, long-lived donors showed fewer expanded clones, suggesting selection.

Donors gave roughly 9.1 milliliters of peripheral blood apiece. Primers used in a second PCR of roughly 6 to 12 cycles were a sample-barcoded 5' primer and a J-beta primer mix. MiXCR was run by TCRdb on the 5' RACE reads, yielding one entry per CDR3 protein. Of 1.5 million to 2 million distinct CDR3 sequences in the sample, around 50% were seen once. This TCR derives from a middle-aged woman in good health. The sequencing sample was made of blood.

The CDR3 sequence is CASNSASGGIGTQYF. The CDR3 bases are TGTGCCAGCAACTCAGCTAGCGGGGGTATCGGTACGCAGTATTTT. V usage is TRBV7-2 and J usage is TRBJ2-3; 10 bases are shared with TRBD2. Germline lookup yields CDR1 SGHTA and CDR2 FQGNSA. The CDR3 covers 15 residues. Trimming took 7 bases from V and 8 from J; bases not matched to a gene: 12. Full variable domain (remainder filled in from reference TRBV7-2 and TRBJ2-3): GAGVSQSPSNKVTEKGKDVELRCDPISGHTALYWYRQSLGQGLEFLIYFQGNSAPDKSGLPSDRFSAERTGGSVSTLTIQRTQQEDSAVYLCASNSASGGIGTQYFGPGTRLTVL.